These 15 T cell receptor beta chains share one sample of origin, sequenced in a study of early T cells in non-severe SARS-CoV-2 infection. TCRdb reprocessed the 5' RACE reads via MiXCR and lists one record per CDR3 protein. The table records approximately 39,000 distinct CDR3 sequences, about 6.8% of them present only once. Sequencing used whole blood, obtained at baseline. The receptors originated from an adult who was a healthcare worker with PCR-confirmed SARS-CoV-2 infection or an uninfected control (not recorded which).

This CDR3 reads CAWNSGGDKETQYF. The CDR3 nucleotides are TGTGCCTGGAACAGTGGAGGTGACAAAGAGACCCAGTACTTC. The chain recombines TRBV30 with TRBJ2-5, with a tentative D call TRBD2 (5 bases). Germline V lookup: CDR1 GTSNPN, CDR2 SVGIG (reference sequence). The ends were cut back, 4 bases at V and 3 bases at J, with 15 bases in the middle. The CDR3 length is 14 residues. Filled out from reference TRBV30 and TRBJ2-5, the complete variable domain reads SQTIHQWPATLVQPVGSPLSLECTVEGTSNPNLYWYRQAAGRGLQLLFYSVGIGQISSEVPQNLSASRPQDRQFILSSKKLLLSDSGFYLCAWNSGGDKETQYFGPGTRLLVL.

This clonotype came up a few times. V and J are TRBV5-1 and TRBJ2-2, with 12 bases identical to TRBD2. The V gene's germline CDR1 is SGHRS and CDR2 YFSETQ. This CDR3 contains 14 residues. The trim removed 3 bases at V and 10 bases at J, leaving 4 bases unmatched. CDR3 amino acids: CASSWTSGKEELFF. CDR3 nucleotide sequence: TGCGCCAGCAGCTGGACTAGCGGGAAGGAGGAGCTGTTTTTT.

In its sample, this clonotype was seen a few times. The chain links TRBV20-1 to TRBJ2-1; 7 positions agree with TRBD1. Germline V gene lookup returns CDR1 DFQATT and CDR2 SNEGSKA (reference sequence). This CDR3 has 15 amino acids. The V gene end was trimmed by 1 base and the J gene end by 5 bases; junction bases not matched to a gene: 8. As DNA, the CDR3 is TGCAGTGCTAGAGCTAGACAGGGCCGAGACAATGAGCAGTTCTTC. Translated: CSARARQGRDNEQFF.

The rearrangement links TRBV7-9 to TRBJ1-5; D possibly corresponds to TRBD1 (5 bases). V was pared by 1 base and J by 1 base, with 11 bases between. The CDR3 is 16 amino acids. Germline V CDR1 and CDR2: SEHNR, FQNEAQ (reference sequence). In DNA form, the CDR3 reads TGTGCCAGCAGCTTAGAGGCAGGGCCGAGCAATCAGCCCCAGCATTTT. Amino acid sequence: CASSLEAGPSNQPQHF.

This chain links TRBV20-1 with TRBJ2-1, with unresolved D. V lost 1 base to trimming and J lost 1 base, with 8 bases between them. CDR1 and CDR2 (germline): DFQATT, SNEGSKA (reference sequence). The length of the CDR3 is 14 residues. CDR3 sequence reads: CSARVLGSYNEQFF. CDR3 nucleotides: TGCAGTGCTAGAGTACTGGGATCCTACAATGAGCAGTTCTTC.

CDR3 bases: TGTGCCAGCAGTTACGCTGGAGGGGGGAGTGGGGAAGGAACGTATTTT. Translation: CASSYAGGGSGEGTYF. This rearrangement joins TRBV6-2 or TRBV6-3 to TRBJ2-3, with D perhaps being TRBD1 or TRBD2 (6 bases each). The CDR3 totals 16 residues. V was pared by 2 bases and J by 14 bases, with 26 bases between. Germline CDR1 reads MNHEY; CDR2 reads SVGEGT.

In this sample, this clonotype turned up many times. The J gene is TRBJ2-1, the V gene TRBV29-1; 8 nucleotides line up with TRBD2. CDR1 and CDR2 from the germline V gene are SQVTM and ANQGSEA. V lost 4 bases, J lost 5 bases, and 13 bases stayed unmatched. The CDR3 covers 16 residues. The chain's CDR3 is CSVVSSGIPSNNEQFF. The DNA of the CDR3 is TGCAGCGTTGTCAGTAGCGGGATTCCCAGCAACAATGAGCAGTTCTTC.

This clonotype was detected many times. The CDR3 sequence is CASSRQFYEQFF. The CDR3 DNA sequence: TGTGCCAGCAGCAGACAGTTCTATGAGCAGTTCTTC. The chain couples TRBV28 to TRBJ2-1; maybe TRBD1 (5 bases). Germline V gene lookup returns CDR1 MDHEN and CDR2 SYDVKM. V was shortened by 6 bases and J by 8 bases, with 11 bases between the two germline ends. CDR3 length: 12 amino acids.

Written as DNA, the CDR3 is TGTGCCAGCAGTTTTTCCCGGACAGGGGAGGGCATTCAGTACTTC. It encodes CASSFSRTGEGIQYF. The V call is TRBV28, the J call TRBJ2-4, with 9 bases matching TRBD1. J was trimmed by 9 bases and V by 3 bases; bases with no gene match: 9. The CDR3 consists of 15 residues. The germline CDR1 and CDR2 sequences are MDHEN and SYDVKM. The full variable domain, rest sourced from reference TRBV28 and TRBJ2-4, is DVKVTQSSRYLVKRTGEKVFLECVQDMDHENMFWYRQDPGLGLRLIYFSYDVKMKEKGDIPEGYSVSREKKERFSLILESASTNQTSMYLCASSFSRTGEGIQYFGAGTRLSVL.

This clonotype was recorded at least ten times. The chain has TRBV6-1 and TRBJ2-3; tentative D call: TRBD2 (7 bases). Germline V gene sequence: CDR1 MNHNS, CDR2 SASEGT. This CDR3 has 16 amino acids. Trimming pared 5 bases from V and 2 bases from J, leaving 17 bases between. The CDR3 loop reads CASSRSAGAVTDTQYF. CDR3 coding DNA: TGTGCCAGCAGTCGGTCGGCGGGGGCTGTCACAGATACGCAGTATTTT.

This chain's CDR3 is CSARVSFAGELFF. CDR3 nucleotide sequence: TGCAGTGCTAGAGTCTCGTTTGCTGGGGAGCTGTTTTTT. The chain is built from TRBV20-1 and TRBJ2-2; no clear D gene. This CDR3 contains 13 residues. The V end lost 1 base, the J end lost 8 bases, and 11 bases lay between the germline ends. CDR1 and CDR2 (germline): DFQATT, SNEGSKA (reference sequence).

The sample holds many counts of this clonotype. The chain is built from TRBV24-1 and TRBJ1-1; unclear D gene. V lost 3 bases to trimming and J lost 1 base, with 8 bases between them. Germline loops: CDR1 KGHDR, CDR2 SFDVKD. The CDR3 runs 14 residues. CDR3 region: CATSDGRGNTEAFF. CDR3 DNA sequence: TGTGCCACCAGTGATGGGCGCGGGAACACTGAAGCTTTCTTT.

This clonotype was recorded at least ten times. The CDR3 DNA is TGTGCCAGCTCACCAAGAGGATTCGCTAATACTGAAGCTTTCTTT. It yields the protein CASSPRGFANTEAFF. This chain links TRBV18 with TRBJ1-1; D not resolved. The CDR3 consists of 15 residues. The V gene's germline CDR1 is KGHSH and CDR2 LQKENI. The V end lost 2 bases, the J end lost 5 bases, and 15 bases lay between the germline ends. The full variable domain, completed using reference TRBV18 and TRBJ1-1, is NAGVMQNPRHLVRRRGQEARLRCSPMKGHSHVYWYRQLPEEGLKFMVYLQKENIIDESGMPKERFSAEFPKEGPSILRIQQVVRGDSAAYFCASSPRGFANTEAFFGQGTRLTVV.

This clonotype occurred many times. The V gene is TRBV11-2, the J gene TRBJ1-1; 9 nucleotides agree with TRBD1. V gave up 1 base and J gave up 1 base; unmatched junction bases: 4. Germline V gene sequence: CDR1 SGHAT, CDR2 FQNNGV. The CDR3 covers 16 residues. Here the CDR3 reads CASSLGQTGGNTEAFF. CDR3 in DNA: TGTGCCAGCAGCTTAGGCCAGACAGGGGGGAACACTGAAGCTTTCTTT.

The V and J genes are TRBV30 and TRBJ2-1; 10 positions agree with TRBD1. The CDR3 covers 15 residues. Germline-derived CDR1 and CDR2 are GTSNPN and SVGIG (reference sequence). V dropped 5 bases and J dropped 3; count of bases not matched to a gene: 7. Written as DNA, the CDR3 is TGTGCCTGGGGAGCGGGACAGGGGTTCTACAATGAGCAGTTCTTC. Encoded protein: CAWGAGQGFYNEQFF. The variable domain in full, with the rest retrieved from reference TRBV30 and TRBJ2-1, is SQTIHQWPATLVQPVGSPLSLECTVEGTSNPNLYWYRQAAGRGLQLLFYSVGIGQISSEVPQNLSASRPQDRQFILSSKKLLLSDSGFYLCAWGAGQGFYNEQFFGPGTRLTVL.